The 17 T cell receptor beta chains below were found in one sample sequenced in a study of blood T cell repertoires in COVID-19. Method: immunoSEQ multiplex PCR; TCRdb's copy keeps in-frame clones and lacks some. This table has around 220,000 clones, 80% to 85% appearing once. Sample: peripheral blood. These receptor sequences come from a human donor in a cohort sampled during active COVID-19.

The V and J genes are TRBV24-1 and TRBJ2-1; 14 bases fit TRBD2. Germline V gives CDR1 KGHDR, CDR2 SFDVKD. This CDR3 is 20 amino acids long. The V and J ends lost 0 bases and 2 bases, in that order; junction bases with no gene match: 8. The CDR3 loop is CATSDLPGLAGGGPYNEQFF. The CDR3 nucleotides read TGTGCCACCAGTGATTTGCCTGGACTAGCGGGAGGAGGGCCCTACAATGAGCAGTTCTTC.

The chain is built from TRBV4-3 and TRBJ1-1; no reliable D call. Trimming removed 0 bases from V and 0 bases from J, with 11 bases in between. CDR3 length: 16 residues. Looked up from germline, CDR1 is LGHNA and CDR2 is YSLEER. In DNA form, the CDR3 reads TGCGCCAGCAGCCAAGAAGGAGAGGGATTGAACACTGAAGCTTTCTTT. Translating gives CASSQEGEGLNTEAFF.

CDR3 sequence reads: CASRHYRGVDAEAFF. DNA for the CDR3: TGTGCCAGCAGGCACTACAGGGGAGTGGACGCTGAAGCTTTCTTT. The chain joins TRBV6-6 to TRBJ1-1, with 7 bases that match TRBD1. The length of the CDR3 is 15 residues. From germline, CDR1 is MNHNY and CDR2 SVGAGI (reference sequence). Trimming removed 6 bases from V and 6 bases from J; junction bases left unmatched: 13.

The J gene is TRBJ1-5, the V gene TRBV21-1; TRBD1 reflects the table's D call only, with no check against the DNA. TRBV21-1 is classified as a pseudogene. The CDR3 contains 19 residues. The CDR3 DNA is TGTGCCAGCAGCAAAAGGCATGGGTGGGGCTGGAACAGCAATCAGCCCCAGCATTTT. Protein product: CASSKRHGWGWNSNQPQHF.

This clone was picked up one time. CDR3 residues: CASTPAGGPYEQYF. The CDR3 DNA reads as TGTGCCAGCACCCCCGCGGGAGGGCCGTACGAGCAGTACTTC. The J gene is TRBJ2-7, the V gene TRBV7-9, with TRBD2 matching over 9 bases. This CDR3 is 14 amino acids long. The V gene end was trimmed by 7 bases and the J gene end by 4 bases; junction bases not matched to a gene: 8. Per germline, CDR1 SEHNR and CDR2 FQNEAQ (reference sequence).

This chain uses TRBV9 with TRBJ2-5; 7 nucleotides line up with TRBD2. Germline V gives CDR1 SGDLS, CDR2 YYNGEE. The CDR3 spans 16 residues. V shed 0 bases, J shed 5 bases, and the junction held 10 bases outside the gene matches. The CDR3 here is CASSVVGGSGRETQYF. CDR3 nucleotide sequence: TGTGCCAGCAGCGTAGTCGGCGGGAGCGGTAGGGAGACCCAGTACTTC.

The rearrangement links TRBV16 to TRBJ2-5, with 8 bases fitting TRBD2. The V and J ends lost 3 bases and 4 bases, in that order; junction bases with no gene match: 7. Germline V lookup: CDR1 KGHSY, CDR2 FQNENV. The CDR3 is made up of 15 amino acids. The CDR3 DNA reads as TGTGCCAGCAGCCAGGCAGGACTAGCCGGAGAGACCCAGTACTTC. It yields the protein CASSQAGLAGETQYF.

The chain combines TRBV2 with TRBJ1-3; D not resolved. The CDR3 is 13 residues long. V was cut by 8 bases and J by 3 bases, with 11 bases left in between. The germline CDR1 and CDR2 sequences are SNHLY and FYNNEI. CDR3 residues: CASSVDFGNTIYF. The CDR3 nucleotides are TGTGCCAGCTCGGTGGACTTTGGAAACACCATATATTTT.

V gene TRBV12-3 or TRBV12-4 combines with J gene TRBJ1-1; tentatively, D is TRBD1 (5 bases). The CDR3 has 13 residues. The V and J ends lost 7 bases and 10 bases respectively, with 19 bases between them. This chain's CDR3 is CASTNPGKLGAFF. In nucleotides, the CDR3 is TGTGCCAGCACCAACCCAGGGAAGTTAGGAGCTTTCTTT.

The chain has TRBV25-1 and TRBJ2-3; TRBD1 might be the D (6 bases). The CDR3 is 15 amino acids. Germline-derived CDR1 and CDR2 are MGHDK and SYGVNS. Trimming shortened V by 8 bases and J by 3 bases, and 18 bases separated the two germline ends. The CDR3 DNA sequence: TGTGCCAGCGAAACAGGGTCGGGTACAACAGATACGCAGTATTTT. It translates to CASETGSGTTDTQYF.

The J gene is TRBJ2-7, the V gene TRBV7-9; 9 nucleotides align to TRBD2. V lost 4 bases and J lost 3; bases outside the gene matches: 7. This CDR3 is built from 15 residues. Per the germline V gene, CDR1 is SEHNR and CDR2 is FQNEAQ (reference sequence). CDR3 DNA: TGTGCCAGCAGCTACTTAGCGGGAGTCAACTACGAGCAGTACTTC. This sequence encodes CASSYLAGVNYEQYF.

This clone was seen a single time. The genes are TRBV5-6 and TRBJ2-7; TRBD2 might be the D (5 bases). The germline V and J ends were trimmed by 2 bases and 0 bases, with 9 bases remaining between them. The V gene's germline CDR1 is SGHDT and CDR2 YYEEEE. The CDR3 is 14 residues long. The CDR3 coding sequence is TGTGCCAGCAGCTTCGGCGGGTTCTCCTACGAGCAGTACTTC. The encoded protein is CASSFGGFSYEQYF.

The CDR3: CASTHAGRPNTEAFF. CDR3 DNA: TGTGCCAGTACCCACGCGGGCAGACCAAACACTGAAGCTTTCTTT. The genes are TRBV19 and TRBJ1-1; D is undetermined. CDR3 length: 15 residues. Germline assignment: CDR1 LNHDA and CDR2 SQIVND (reference sequence). V lost 7 bases and J lost 2, with 17 bases in between.

The chain employs TRBV18 and TRBJ1-6; 9 bases fit TRBD1. This CDR3 contains 16 residues. Germline trimming cut 4 bases from V and 7 bases from J; bases unmatched to any gene: 8. Germline CDR1 KGHSH, CDR2 LQKENI. CDR3 in amino acids: CASSLSGTGSNSPLHF. In DNA, the CDR3 is TGTGCCAGCTCACTTTCCGGGACAGGGTCGAATTCACCCCTCCACTTT.

This chain joins TRBV24-1 and TRBJ2-1; the match to TRBD2 covers 8 bases. CDR3 length: 16 residues. Germline loops: CDR1 KGHDR, CDR2 SFDVKD. With V trimmed by 3 bases and J by 0 bases, 3 bases remained unmatched. The CDR3 coding sequence is TGTGCCACCAGTGATACTCTAGCGGGCTCCTACAATGAGCAGTTCTTC. It is translated as CATSDTLAGSYNEQFF.

The chain combines TRBV27 with TRBJ2-7; D might be TRBD1 (6 bases). This CDR3 spans 14 amino acids. Trimming took off 5 bases at V and 0 bases at J, with 11 bases between the two ends. Germline lookup yields CDR1 MNHEY and CDR2 SMNVEV (reference sequence). The CDR3 sequence: CASSVQGFSYEQYF. The CDR3 nucleotides are TGTGCCAGCAGTGTCCAGGGGTTCTCCTACGAGCAGTACTTC.

In this sample, this clone turned up a few times. This chain uses TRBV4-3 with TRBJ1-4, with a tentative D call TRBD1 (6 bases). Germline CDR1 is LGHNA and CDR2 is YSLEER. This CDR3 region has 16 residues. Trimming left V 0 bases short and J 4 bases short, with 12 bases between. CDR3: CASSQEWTAGNEKLFF. CDR3 nucleotide sequence: TGCGCCAGCAGCCAAGAATGGACAGCCGGTAATGAAAAACTGTTTTTT.